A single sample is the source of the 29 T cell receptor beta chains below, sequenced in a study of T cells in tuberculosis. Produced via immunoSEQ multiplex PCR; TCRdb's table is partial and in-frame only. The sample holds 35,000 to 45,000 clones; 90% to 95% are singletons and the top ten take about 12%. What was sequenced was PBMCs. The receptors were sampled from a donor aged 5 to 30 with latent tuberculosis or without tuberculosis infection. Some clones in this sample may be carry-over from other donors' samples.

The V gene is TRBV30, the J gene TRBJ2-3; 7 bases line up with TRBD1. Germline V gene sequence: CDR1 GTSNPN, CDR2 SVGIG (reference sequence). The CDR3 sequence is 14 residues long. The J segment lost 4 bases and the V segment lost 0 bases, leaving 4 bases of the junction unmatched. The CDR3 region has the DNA TGTGCCTGGAGTGTGACAGGGCAGGCAGATACGCAGTATTTT. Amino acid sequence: CAWSVTGQADTQYF. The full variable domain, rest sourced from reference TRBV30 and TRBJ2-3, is SQTIHQWPATLVQPVGSPLSLECTVEGTSNPNLYWYRQAAGRGLQLLFYSVGIGQISSEVPQNLSASRPQDRQFILSSKKLLLSDSGFYLCAWSVTGQADTQYFGPGTRLTVL.

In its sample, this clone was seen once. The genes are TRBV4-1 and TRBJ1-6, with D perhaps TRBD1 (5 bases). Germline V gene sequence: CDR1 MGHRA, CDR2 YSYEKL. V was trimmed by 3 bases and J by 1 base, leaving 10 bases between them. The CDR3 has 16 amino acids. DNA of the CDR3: TGCGCCAGCAGCCAGACGGAGGGGTCCTATAATTCACCCCTCCACTTT. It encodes CASSQTEGSYNSPLHF.

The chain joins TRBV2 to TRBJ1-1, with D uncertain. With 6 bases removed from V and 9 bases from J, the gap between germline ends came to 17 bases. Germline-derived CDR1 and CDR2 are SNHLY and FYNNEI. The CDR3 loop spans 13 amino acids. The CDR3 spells CASSQWQAPKAFF. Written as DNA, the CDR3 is TGTGCCAGCAGCCAATGGCAGGCTCCGAAAGCTTTCTTT.

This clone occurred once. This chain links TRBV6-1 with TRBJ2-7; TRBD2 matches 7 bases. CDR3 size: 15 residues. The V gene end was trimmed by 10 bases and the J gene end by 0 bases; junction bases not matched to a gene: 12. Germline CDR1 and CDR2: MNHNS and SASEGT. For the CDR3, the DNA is TGTGCCATCTCCTGGGGGGGGACTAACTCCTACGAGCAGTACTTC. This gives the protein CAISWGGTNSYEQYF.

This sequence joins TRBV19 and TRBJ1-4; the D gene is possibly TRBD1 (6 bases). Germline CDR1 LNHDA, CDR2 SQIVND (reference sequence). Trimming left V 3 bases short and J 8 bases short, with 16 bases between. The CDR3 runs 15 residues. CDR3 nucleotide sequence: TGTGCCAGTAGTATTGTGGCAGGGGATTGGGAAAAACTGTTTTTT. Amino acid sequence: CASSIVAGDWEKLFF.

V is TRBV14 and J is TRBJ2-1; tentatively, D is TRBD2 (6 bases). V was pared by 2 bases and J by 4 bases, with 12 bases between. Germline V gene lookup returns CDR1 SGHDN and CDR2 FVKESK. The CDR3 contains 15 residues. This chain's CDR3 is CASSQTLGGYNEQFF. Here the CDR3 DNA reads TGTGCCAGCAGCCAAACTCTTGGAGGGTACAATGAGCAGTTCTTC.

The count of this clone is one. The CDR3 region is CASSLEGHRNTEAFF. The CDR3 nucleotides read TGCGCCAGCAGCTTGGAGGGACACCGGAACACTGAAGCTTTCTTT. V and J are TRBV5-1 and TRBJ1-1, with a tentative D call TRBD1 (6 bases). Germline CDR1 and CDR2: SGHRS and YFSETQ. V shed 0 bases and J shed 1 base, with 10 bases lying between them. The CDR3 loop spans 15 amino acids.

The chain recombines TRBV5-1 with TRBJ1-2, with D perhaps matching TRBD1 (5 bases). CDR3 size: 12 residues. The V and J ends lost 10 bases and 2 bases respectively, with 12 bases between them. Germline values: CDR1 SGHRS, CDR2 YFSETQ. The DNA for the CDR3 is TGCGCCGGGAATCGGGGGAACTATGGCTACACCTTC. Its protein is CAGNRGNYGYTF. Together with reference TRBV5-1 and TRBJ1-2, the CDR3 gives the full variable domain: KAGVTQTPRYLIKTRGQQVTLSCSPISGHRSVSWYQQTPGQGLQFLFEYFSETQRNKGNFPGRFSGRQFSNSRSEMNVSTLELGDSALYLCAGNRGNYGYTFGSGTRLTVV.

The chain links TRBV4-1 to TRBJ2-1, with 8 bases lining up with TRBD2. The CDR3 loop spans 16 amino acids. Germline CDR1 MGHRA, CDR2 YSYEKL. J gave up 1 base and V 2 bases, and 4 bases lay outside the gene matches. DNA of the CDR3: TGCGCCAGCAGCCAATTAGCGGGGAAGTCCTACAATGAGCAGTTCTTC. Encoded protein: CASSQLAGKSYNEQFF.

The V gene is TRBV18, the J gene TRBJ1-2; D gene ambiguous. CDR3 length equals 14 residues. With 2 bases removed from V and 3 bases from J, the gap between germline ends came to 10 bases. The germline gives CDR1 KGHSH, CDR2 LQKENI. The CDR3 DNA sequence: TGTGCCAGCTCACCATCCGCCACTGACTATGGCTACACCTTC. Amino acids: CASSPSATDYGYTF.

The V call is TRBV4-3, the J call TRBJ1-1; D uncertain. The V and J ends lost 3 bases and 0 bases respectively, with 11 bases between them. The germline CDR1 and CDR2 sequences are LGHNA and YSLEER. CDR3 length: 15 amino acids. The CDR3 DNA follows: TGCGCCAGCAGCCAGGGCAGTAGAATGAACACTGAAGCTTTCTTT. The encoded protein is CASSQGSRMNTEAFF.

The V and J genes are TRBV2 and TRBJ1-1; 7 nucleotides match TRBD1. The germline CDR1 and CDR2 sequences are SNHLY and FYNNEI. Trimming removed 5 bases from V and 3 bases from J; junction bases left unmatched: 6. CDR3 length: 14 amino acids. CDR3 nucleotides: TGTGCCAGCAGTCTAAGGACAGGAGACACTGAAGCTTTCTTT. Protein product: CASSLRTGDTEAFF.

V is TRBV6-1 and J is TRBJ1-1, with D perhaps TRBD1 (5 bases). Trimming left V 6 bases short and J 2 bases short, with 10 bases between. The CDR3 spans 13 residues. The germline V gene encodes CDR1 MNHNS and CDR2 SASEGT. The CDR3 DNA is TGTGCCAGCAGGGTCGACAGCAACACTGAAGCTTTCTTT. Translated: CASRVDSNTEAFF.

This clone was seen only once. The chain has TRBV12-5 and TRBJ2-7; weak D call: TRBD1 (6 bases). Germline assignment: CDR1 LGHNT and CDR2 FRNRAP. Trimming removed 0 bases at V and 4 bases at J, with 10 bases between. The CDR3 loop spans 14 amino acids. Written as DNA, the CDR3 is TGTGCTAGTGGTTTGGTGGGACAACCATACGAGCAGTACGTC. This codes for CASGLVGQPYEQYV.

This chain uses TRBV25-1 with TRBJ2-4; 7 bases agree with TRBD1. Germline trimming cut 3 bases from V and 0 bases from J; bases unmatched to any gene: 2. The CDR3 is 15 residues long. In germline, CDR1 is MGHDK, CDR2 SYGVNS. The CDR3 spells CASSEPGGAKNIQYF. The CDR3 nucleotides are TGTGCCAGCAGTGAGCCAGGGGGAGCCAAAAACATTCAGTACTTC.

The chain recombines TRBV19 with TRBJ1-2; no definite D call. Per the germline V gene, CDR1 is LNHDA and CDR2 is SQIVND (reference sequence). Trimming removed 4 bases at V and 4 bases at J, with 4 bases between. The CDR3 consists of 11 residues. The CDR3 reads CASSNGYGYTF. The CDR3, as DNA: TGTGCCAGTAGTAACGGCTATGGCTACACCTTC.

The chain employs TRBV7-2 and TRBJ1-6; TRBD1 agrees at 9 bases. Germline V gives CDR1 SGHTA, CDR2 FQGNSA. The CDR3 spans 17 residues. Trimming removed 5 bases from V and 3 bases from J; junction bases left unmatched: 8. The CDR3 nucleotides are TGTGCCAGCAGCCCTACAGGGGGCCTCGACTATAATTCACCCCTCCACTTT. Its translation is CASSPTGGLDYNSPLHF.

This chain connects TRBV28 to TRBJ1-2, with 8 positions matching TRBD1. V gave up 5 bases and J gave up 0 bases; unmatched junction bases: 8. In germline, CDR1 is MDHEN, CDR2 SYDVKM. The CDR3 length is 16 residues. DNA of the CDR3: TGTGCCAGCAGTCCCACAGGGGGAGGCTCTAACTATGGCTACACCTTC. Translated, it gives CASSPTGGGSNYGYTF.

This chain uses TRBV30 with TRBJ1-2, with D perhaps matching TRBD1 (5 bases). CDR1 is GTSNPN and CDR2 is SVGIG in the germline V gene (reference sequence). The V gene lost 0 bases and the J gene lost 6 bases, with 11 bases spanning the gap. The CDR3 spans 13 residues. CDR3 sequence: CAWSVRGGDGYTF. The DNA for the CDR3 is TGTGCCTGGAGTGTACGTGGAGGGGATGGCTACACCTTC.

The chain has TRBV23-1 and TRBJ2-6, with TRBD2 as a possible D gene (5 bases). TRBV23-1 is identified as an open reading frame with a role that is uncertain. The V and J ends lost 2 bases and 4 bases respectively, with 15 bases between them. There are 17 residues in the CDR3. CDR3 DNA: TGCGCCAGCAGTCAACTGCGAGGGCACAAAGGGGCCAACGTCCTGACTTTC. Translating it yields CASSQLRGHKGANVLTF.

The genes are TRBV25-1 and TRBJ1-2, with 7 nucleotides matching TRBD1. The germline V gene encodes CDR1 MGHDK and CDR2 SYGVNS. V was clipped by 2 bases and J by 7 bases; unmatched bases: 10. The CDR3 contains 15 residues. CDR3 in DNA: TGTGCCAGCAGTGAACGGAACAGGGGAAGCGTTGGCTACACCTTC. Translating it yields CASSERNRGSVGYTF.

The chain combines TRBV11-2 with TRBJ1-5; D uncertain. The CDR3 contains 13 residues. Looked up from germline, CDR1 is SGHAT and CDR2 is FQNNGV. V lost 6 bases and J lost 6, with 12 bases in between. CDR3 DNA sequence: TGTGCCAGCAGTCCCCTAATCGGTCAGCCCCAGCATTTT. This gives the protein CASSPLIGQPQHF.

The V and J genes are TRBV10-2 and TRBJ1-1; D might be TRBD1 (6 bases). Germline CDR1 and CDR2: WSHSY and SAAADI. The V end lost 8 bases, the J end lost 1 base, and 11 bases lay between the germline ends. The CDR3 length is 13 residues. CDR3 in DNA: TGCGCCAGCGGTTCACAGGGGAACACTGAAGCTTTCTTT. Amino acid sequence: CASGSQGNTEAFF.

The chain's CDR3 is CASSPIGGATYEQYF. DNA of the CDR3: TGTGCCAGCAGCCCCATCGGGGGGGCGACCTACGAGCAGTACTTC. The rearrangement uses TRBV7-9 and TRBJ2-7, with 8 bases lining up with TRBD2. The CDR3 has 15 amino acids. V shed 5 bases, J shed 2 bases, and the junction held 8 bases outside the gene matches. Germline V gene sequence: CDR1 SEHNR, CDR2 FQNEAQ (reference sequence).

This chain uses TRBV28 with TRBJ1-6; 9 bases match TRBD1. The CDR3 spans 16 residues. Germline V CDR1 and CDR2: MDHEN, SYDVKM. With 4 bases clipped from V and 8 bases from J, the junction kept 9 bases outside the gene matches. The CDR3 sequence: CASSSPPGQGDSPLHF. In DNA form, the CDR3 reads TGTGCCAGCAGTTCTCCTCCGGGACAGGGAGATTCACCCCTCCACTTT.

The CDR3 loop is CASSEDRGQGYTF. CDR3 coding DNA: TGTGCCAGCAGTGAAGACCGGGGTCAGGGCTACACCTTC. The chain recombines TRBV2 with TRBJ1-2; D gene uncertain. Trimming stripped 1 base from V and 8 bases from J, with 11 bases between. Looked up from germline, CDR1 is SNHLY and CDR2 is FYNNEI. This CDR3 is built from 13 residues.

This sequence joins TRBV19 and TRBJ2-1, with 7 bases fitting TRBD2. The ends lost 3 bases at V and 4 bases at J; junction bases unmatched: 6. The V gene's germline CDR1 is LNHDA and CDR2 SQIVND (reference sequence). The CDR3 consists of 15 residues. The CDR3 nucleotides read TGTGCCAGTAGTATCGGCGGGGGACCATACAATGAGCAGTTCTTC. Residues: CASSIGGGPYNEQFF.

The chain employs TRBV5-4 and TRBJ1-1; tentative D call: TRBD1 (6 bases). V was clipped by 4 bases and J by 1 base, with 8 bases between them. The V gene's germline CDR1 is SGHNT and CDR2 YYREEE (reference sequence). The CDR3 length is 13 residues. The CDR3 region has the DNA TGTGCCAGCAGCCGGACAGCGAACACTGAAGCTTTCTTT. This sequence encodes CASSRTANTEAFF.

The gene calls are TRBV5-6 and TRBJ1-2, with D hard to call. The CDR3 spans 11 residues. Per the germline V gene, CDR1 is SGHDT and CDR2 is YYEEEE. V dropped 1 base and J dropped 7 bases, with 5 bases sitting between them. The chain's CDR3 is CASSLTAGYTF. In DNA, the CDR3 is TGTGCCAGCAGCTTGACAGCTGGCTACACCTTC.